The 25 T cell receptor beta chains below all came from one sample that was sequenced in a study of blood T cell repertoires in COVID-19. Measured with immunoSEQ multiplex PCR; TCRdb has only the in-frame clones, and not every one. The sample lists a few hundred thousand clones; over 70% were seen once. Sequenced material: peripheral blood. Receptors were obtained from a woman aged 50 to 60 with acute or convalescent COVID-19.

The chain employs TRBV2 and TRBJ1-1; the D gene is possibly TRBD1 (5 bases). CDR3 size: 14 residues. V lost 4 bases and J lost 1, with 10 bases in between. The germline CDR1 and CDR2 sequences are SNHLY and FYNNEI. The CDR3 nucleotides read TGTGCCAGCAGTGTAAGTCAGGGGAACACTGAAGCTTTCTTT. It codes for CASSVSQGNTEAFF.

V and J are TRBV4-1 and TRBJ2-2; TRBD1 matches 9 bases. Losses at the gene ends were 6 bases for V and 6 bases for J; bases not matched to a gene: 8. The germline V gene encodes CDR1 MGHRA and CDR2 YSYEKL. This CDR3 has 15 residues. The CDR3 sequence is CASSSQGAGSGELFF. CDR3 nucleotide sequence: TGCGCCAGCAGTTCACAGGGGGCGGGGTCCGGGGAGCTGTTTTTT.

The V gene is TRBV5-1, the J gene TRBJ1-2, with 7 bases fitting TRBD1. CDR1 is SGHRS and CDR2 is YFSETQ in the germline V gene. The trim removed 4 bases at V and 1 base at J, leaving 7 bases unmatched. There are 15 residues in the CDR3. CDR3 coding DNA: TGCGCCAGCAGCGGGGGACAGCGAATTAACTATGGCTACACCTTC. Its translation: CASSGGQRINYGYTF.

The chain couples TRBV3-1 (or the pseudogene TRBV3-2) to TRBJ2-5; D might be TRBD2 (6 bases). V was trimmed by 5 bases and J by 4 bases, leaving 11 bases between them. The CDR3 has 13 amino acids. The germline V gene encodes CDR1 LGHDT and CDR2 YNNKEL (reference sequence). The CDR3 region is CASSWGLLETQYF. The CDR3, as DNA: TGTGCCAGCAGCTGGGGACTTCTAGAGACCCAGTACTTC.

The genes are TRBV6-6 and TRBJ1-1, with TRBD1 matching 7 bases. J was trimmed by 6 bases and V by 4 bases; bases with no gene match: 8. Germline V gene data show CDR1 as MNHNY and CDR2 as SVGAGI (reference sequence). This CDR3 contains 14 residues. In nucleotides, the CDR3 is TGTGCCAGCAGTTCTTATTCAGGGGGACCTGAAGCTTTCTTT. It specifies CASSSYSGGPEAFF.

The chain employs TRBV4-1 and TRBJ1-1; possibly TRBD1 for D (5 bases). From germline, CDR1 is MGHRA and CDR2 YSYEKL. V lost 3 bases, J lost 7 bases, and 9 bases lay in between. The CDR3 has 12 residues. Written as DNA, the CDR3 is TGCGCCAGCAGCCATAGGGGACTTGAAGCTTTCTTT. This translates into CASSHRGLEAFF.

The chain has TRBV7-9 and TRBJ1-5, with D uncertain. Trimming removed 1 base from V and 5 bases from J, with 6 bases in between. Germline lookup yields CDR1 SEHNR and CDR2 FQNEAQ (reference sequence). The CDR3 consists of 13 residues. The CDR3 protein is CASSLVGDQPQHF. The CDR3 nucleotides are TGTGCCAGCAGCTTAGTTGGAGATCAGCCCCAGCATTTT.

The rearrangement uses TRBV6-2 or TRBV6-3 and TRBJ1-5; D unresolved. This CDR3 is built from 14 residues. Trimming shortened V by 2 bases and J by 6 bases, and 11 bases separated the two germline ends. CDR1 is MNHEY and CDR2 is SVGEGT in the germline V gene. The CDR3 spells CASSYGHRGQPQHF. The CDR3 coding sequence is TGTGCCAGCAGTTACGGGCATCGGGGTCAGCCCCAGCATTTT.

The chain carries TRBV2 and TRBJ2-1; maybe TRBD1 (6 bases). Trimming pared 5 bases from V and 9 bases from J, leaving 17 bases between. The CDR3 is made up of 14 amino acids. Germline CDR1 reads SNHLY; CDR2 reads FYNNEI. This chain's CDR3 is CASSYNPGAAEQFF. The DNA of the CDR3 is TGTGCCAGCAGTTACAATCCAGGGGCGGCTGAGCAGTTCTTC.

The CDR3 DNA is TGTGCCAGCAGCAAACAGGGGGCTGGGGAGACCCAGTACTTC. This codes for CASSKQGAGETQYF. The gene calls are TRBV2 and TRBJ2-5; 9 bases align to TRBD1. The CDR3 contains 14 residues. V lost 6 bases and J lost 5; bases outside the gene matches: 7. CDR1 and CDR2 from the germline V gene are SNHLY and FYNNEI. Complete variable domain (other parts from reference TRBV2 and TRBJ2-5): EPEVTQTPSHQVTQMGQEVILRCVPISNHLYFYWYRQILGQKVEFLVSFYNNEISEKSEIFDDQFSVERPDGSNFTLKIRSTKLEDSAMYFCASSKQGAGETQYFGPGTRLLVL.

This clone is a singleton in its sample. The V and J genes are TRBV5-4 and TRBJ1-1; 8 positions agree with TRBD1. Germline V gene data show CDR1 as SGHNT and CDR2 as YYREEE (reference sequence). The length of the CDR3 is 15 residues. V lost 4 bases to trimming and J lost 1 base; unmatched junction nucleotides: 6. As DNA, the CDR3 is TGTGCCAGCAGCAGAAACAGGGGGGAGAACACTGAAGCTTTCTTT. Encoded protein: CASSRNRGENTEAFF.

The rearrangement links TRBV24-1 to TRBJ1-2; 8 bases match TRBD1. This CDR3 spans 15 amino acids. Germline V gives CDR1 KGHDR, CDR2 SFDVKD. J gave up 5 bases and V 7 bases, and 11 bases lay outside the gene matches. The CDR3 sequence is CATRAGGAEEYGYTF. In nucleotides, the CDR3 is TGTGCCACCAGGGCAGGGGGCGCGGAGGAATATGGCTACACCTTC.

This chain uses TRBV5-1 with TRBJ2-1, with D perhaps TRBD2 (6 bases). The CDR3 has 14 residues. The V end was cut by 4 bases, the J end by 0 bases, with 8 bases between. Germline-derived CDR1 and CDR2 are SGHRS and YFSETQ. Here the CDR3 reads CASSPGGSYNEQFF. CDR3 DNA: TGCGCCAGCAGCCCCGGGGGCTCCTACAATGAGCAGTTCTTC.

This chain connects TRBV4-1 to TRBJ2-2, with TRBD2 as a possible D gene (5 bases). V lost 3 bases, J lost 5 bases, and 16 bases lay in between. The CDR3 is made up of 16 amino acids. CDR1 and CDR2 (germline): MGHRA, YSYEKL. This CDR3 reads CASSHFQSGGTGELFF. CDR3 bases: TGCGCCAGCAGCCATTTCCAAAGCGGCGGGACCGGGGAGCTGTTTTTT.

The rearrangement joins TRBV18 to TRBJ2-7, with D possibly matching TRBD2 (5 bases). V was shortened by 3 bases and J by 2 bases, with 8 bases between the two germline ends. The length of the CDR3 is 13 residues. Germline assignment: CDR1 KGHSH and CDR2 LQKENI. CDR3 protein: CASSPGITYEQYV. CDR3 nucleotide sequence: TGTGCCAGCTCACCCGGGATTACCTACGAGCAGTACGTC.

About this clone: Relative to the germline gene, one junction end is altered; a read error may explain this. The CDR3, as DNA: TGCAGTGCTAGTCCGTGGACACCCTCCGACGAGCAGTACTTC. Protein product: CSASPWTPSDEQYF. This chain links TRBV20-1 with TRBJ2-7, with a weak D call TRBD1 (5 bases). The germline CDR1 and CDR2 sequences are DFQATT and SNEGSKA (reference sequence). CDR3 length: 14 amino acids.

This chain links TRBV18 with TRBJ2-2; 8 bases match TRBD2. V dropped 6 bases and J dropped 5; count of bases not matched to a gene: 8. This CDR3 is built from 15 residues. CDR1 KGHSH and CDR2 LQKENI come from the germline V gene. CDR3 bases: TGTGCCAGCTCCCTTATGAGCGGGAGTACCGGGGAGCTGTTTTTT. This encodes CASSLMSGSTGELFF.

CDR3 in amino acids: CASSQDPRTSGGNTGELFF. CDR3 bases: TGCGCCAGCAGCCAAGACCCTCGGACTAGCGGGGGAAACACCGGGGAGCTGTTTTTT. The chain employs TRBV4-1 and TRBJ2-2, with 13 bases fitting TRBD2. CDR1 is MGHRA and CDR2 is YSYEKL in the germline V gene. The CDR3 covers 19 residues. J lost 2 bases, V lost 0 bases, and 6 bases had no gene match.

This sequence joins TRBV9 and TRBJ1-2, with 7 positions matching TRBD1. This CDR3 is 16 amino acids long. The trim removed 3 bases at V and 7 bases at J, leaving 15 bases unmatched. CDR1 SGDLS and CDR2 YYNGEE come from the germline V gene. For the CDR3, the DNA is TGTGCCAGCAGCGCCCGGTGGGACAGCCGAGGTGGTGGCTACACCTTC. As protein: CASSARWDSRGGGYTF.

The gene calls are TRBV3-1 (or the pseudogene TRBV3-2) and TRBJ2-3; TRBD2 matches at 13 bases. The CDR3 consists of 18 residues. J was trimmed by 4 bases and V by 4 bases; bases with no gene match: 11. Germline CDR1 LGHDT, CDR2 YNNKEL (reference sequence). Here the CDR3 reads CASSPRTSGSLRSDTQYF. The CDR3 DNA reads TGTGCCAGCAGCCCTCGGACTAGCGGGAGTCTAAGGTCAGATACGCAGTATTTT.

This clone was found once. This chain joins TRBV4-1 and TRBJ2-5; the D is unclear. CDR3 size: 14 residues. Trimming removed 5 bases from V and 5 bases from J, with 15 bases in between. From germline, CDR1 is MGHRA and CDR2 YSYEKL. CDR3 loop: CASSYLGRGETQYF. CDR3 DNA: TGCGCCAGCAGCTATCTCGGCAGAGGCGAGACCCAGTACTTC.

The chain links TRBV19 to TRBJ1-3, with D unclear. Germline assignment: CDR1 LNHDA and CDR2 SQIVND (reference sequence). V lost 3 bases and J 3 bases, leaving 6 bases between the germline ends. This CDR3 is built from 13 residues. CDR3 bases: TGTGCCAGTAGTATCGGGTTTGGAAACACCATATATTTT. This gives the protein CASSIGFGNTIYF.

This chain links TRBV2 with TRBJ1-1; D perhaps matches TRBD1 (6 bases). V was cut by 6 bases and J by 9 bases, with 11 bases left in between. CDR1 and CDR2 from the germline V gene are SNHLY and FYNNEI. The CDR3 sequence is 11 residues long. The CDR3 nucleotides read TGTGCCAGCAGGCACAGGGATCAAGCTTTCTTT. Its translation: CASRHRDQAFF.

CDR3 nucleotides: TGTGCCACCAGTGCTATGGGGGGTCAGGGCTACACCTTC. Encoded protein: CATSAMGGQGYTF. V and J are TRBV24-1 and TRBJ1-2; possibly TRBD1 for D (5 bases). This CDR3 region has 13 residues. Germline lookup yields CDR1 KGHDR and CDR2 SFDVKD. The V gene lost 5 bases and the J gene lost 8 bases, with 14 bases spanning the gap.

The V gene is TRBV30, the J gene TRBJ2-5; tentative D call: TRBD1 (6 bases). V lost 2 bases and J lost 5, with 12 bases in between. This CDR3 is built from 13 residues. Per germline, CDR1 GTSNPN and CDR2 SVGIG (reference sequence). DNA for the CDR3: TGTGCCTGGAGTCAACAGGGTGGTGAGACCCAGTACTTC. Amino acids: CAWSQQGGETQYF. Variable domain in full (rest from reference TRBV30 and TRBJ2-5): SQTIHQWPATLVQPVGSPLSLECTVEGTSNPNLYWYRQAAGRGLQLLFYSVGIGQISSEVPQNLSASRPQDRQFILSSKKLLLSDSGFYLCAWSQQGGETQYFGPGTRLLVL.